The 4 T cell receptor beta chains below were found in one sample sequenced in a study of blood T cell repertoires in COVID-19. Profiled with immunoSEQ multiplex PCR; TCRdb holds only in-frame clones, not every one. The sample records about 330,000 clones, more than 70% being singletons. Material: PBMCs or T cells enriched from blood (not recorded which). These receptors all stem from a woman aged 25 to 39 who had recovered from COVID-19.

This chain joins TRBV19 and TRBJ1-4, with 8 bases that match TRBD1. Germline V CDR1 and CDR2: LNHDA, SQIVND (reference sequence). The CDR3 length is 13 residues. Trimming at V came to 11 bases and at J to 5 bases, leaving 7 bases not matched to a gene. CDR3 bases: TGTGCCGCTTGGGACAGGATCAATGAAAAACTGTTTTTT. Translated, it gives CAAWDRINEKLFF.

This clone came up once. In nucleotides, the CDR3 is TGTGCCAGCAGCTTCGGCAGGGGGGACGGAAACACCATATATTTT. Its translation is CASSFGRGDGNTIYF. V and J are TRBV7-6 and TRBJ1-3; 7 bases are a match to TRBD1. CDR1 and CDR2 (germline): SGHVS, FNYEAQ. The V segment lost 3 bases and the J segment 4 bases; nucleotides outside the gene matches: 6. The CDR3 runs to 15 residues. Variable domain in full (rest from reference TRBV7-6 and TRBJ1-3): GAGVSQSPRYKVTKRGQDVALRCDPISGHVSLYWYRQALGQGPEFLTYFNYEAQQDKSGLPNDRFSAERPEGSISTLTIQRTEQRDSAMYRCASSFGRGDGNTIYFGEGSWLTVV.

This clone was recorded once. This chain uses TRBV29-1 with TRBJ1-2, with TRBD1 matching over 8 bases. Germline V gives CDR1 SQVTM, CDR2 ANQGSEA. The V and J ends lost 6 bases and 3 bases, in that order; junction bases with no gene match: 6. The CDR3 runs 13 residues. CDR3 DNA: TGCAGCGTATTGGACAGGGAATACTATGGCTACACCTTC. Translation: CSVLDREYYGYTF.

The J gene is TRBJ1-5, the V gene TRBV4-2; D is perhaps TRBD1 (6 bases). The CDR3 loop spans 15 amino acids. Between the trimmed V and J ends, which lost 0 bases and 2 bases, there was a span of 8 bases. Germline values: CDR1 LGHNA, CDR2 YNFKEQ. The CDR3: CASSQEQGRNQPQHF. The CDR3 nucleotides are TGTGCCAGCAGCCAAGAACAGGGACGCAATCAGCCCCAGCATTTT.